The source of this TCR beta chain is a study of post-analysis software for immune sequencing data. Study as a whole: Patients had relapsing-remitting, secondary progressive or progressive-relapsing multiple sclerosis; some lacked subtype.

This clonotype was recorded a few times. The antigen remains unidentified. Carried by the TCR beta cDNA libraries were unique molecular identifiers. TCRdb reanalysed the PCR reads using MiXCR and keeps one entry per CDR3 protein. The table lists approximately 350,000 distinct CDR3 sequences, roughly 38% of them singletons, with roughly 13% in the top ten. This CDR3 spans 15 amino acids. Trimming pared 4 bases from V and 0 bases from J, leaving 13 bases between. Per the germline V gene, CDR1 is MNHEY and CDR2 is SVGAGI. Points from the study as a whole: Multiple sclerosis patients showed significantly lower normalized Chao1 diversity than controls did. In patients, TRBV5-6, TRBV5-1 and TRBV20-1 belonged to roughly 5 TRBV segments found more frequently than in controls.

The sequenced sample was blood. This sequence joins TRBV6-5 and TRBJ2-7; unclear D gene. The sequence came from a girl aged 5 to 17 with multiple sclerosis. CDR3 amino acids: CASSSYDGSSYEQYF. In DNA, the CDR3 is TGTGCCAGCAGTTCCTACGATGGCAGCTCCTACGAGCAGTACTTC.